This T cell receptor beta chain was recovered during a study of T cells after yellow fever vaccination. Study-wide findings and caveats: Primary-vaccination clones mostly resurfaced post-booster (about 95% CD4, roughly 90% CD8).

Template-switching 5'RACE yielded the TCR cDNA; a universal primer site and UMIs were added in the process. TCRdb re-called the 5' RACE reads with MiXCR, one entry per CDR3 protein. Here the sample spans around 140,000 distinct CDR3 sequences, more than 6% being singletons. This clonotype came up many times. Its specificity is not known. From germline, CDR1 is SGHTA and CDR2 FQGNSA. The CDR3 has 15 residues. Trimming removed 0 bases at V and 7 bases at J, with 10 bases between. The receptor was derived from a man aged 25 to 40 who received the YFV17D yellow fever vaccine. The chain employs TRBV7-2 and TRBJ1-6; D remains ambiguous. This material consisted of CD4+ T cells sorted from PBMCs, taken 5 days after the yellow fever booster vaccination. CDR3 in amino acids: CASSLALGPNSPLHF. Written as DNA, the CDR3 is TGTGCCAGCAGCTTAGCGCTGGGCCCCAATTCACCCCTCCACTTT.